This T cell receptor beta chain originates from a study of blood T cell repertoires in COVID-19. In the study overall: Samples came from the United States, Italy and Spain, spanning acute and convalescent COVID-19. T cells, B-cell-depleted T cells, or PBMCs provided the cDNA or gDNA that served as material.

Original handling: Reference gene primer amplification in the assay estimated nucleated cell counts. Profiled with immunoSEQ multiplex PCR; TCRdb holds only in-frame clones, not every one. V, J and clone size are those of that table, while D and trimming were read from the DNA. The sample contains 120,000 or so clones, roughly 88% of which appear only once. This CDR3 region has 11 residues. Sequenced material: peripheral blood. This chain joins TRBV7-5 and TRBJ2-7; TRBD1 is the table's D call and was not checked against the DNA. TRBV7-5 is noted as a pseudogene. The clonotype comes from a man aged 45-65 years with acute or convalescent COVID-19. The CDR3 DNA follows: TGTGTCAGAAGCTCAGGCCACGAGCAGTACTTC. Its protein is CVRSSGHEQYF.